This T cell receptor beta chain was sequenced during a study of shared clonotypes between healthy human individuals. Germline V lookup: CDR1 LNHDA, CDR2 SQIVND (reference sequence). V was clipped by 1 base and J by 3 bases, with 10 bases between them. The CDR3 spans 15 residues. On this clone: The same CDR3 also results from other DNA sequences found in this sample.

CD45RO negativity and positive selection for CCR7 defined naive CD8 cells, a population that excluded terminally differentiated effector memory CD45RA+ cells. Sequenced by immunoSEQ multiplex PCR; TCRdb stores in-frame clones only, minus some. The profile shows some 1,900,000 clones, about 94% of them singletons. The receptor was derived from a man aged 18 to 30 in good health. Sequenced: naive CD8+ T cells sorted from blood. The rearrangement joins TRBV19 to TRBJ2-1; D not certain. CDR3 bases: TGTGCCAGTAGTATAGTAGCAGGATTCTACAATGAGCAGTTCTTC. Translation gives CASSIVAGFYNEQFF.